The subject of this entry is one TCR beta chain. These data belong to a study of blood T cell repertoires in COVID-19. Turning to the study itself: COVID-19 samples, acute and convalescent, were from the United States, Italy and Spain. PBMCs, B-cell-depleted T cells, or T cells were the source of the cDNA or gDNA that made up the material.

V was shortened by 6 bases and J by 4 bases, with 9 bases between the two germline ends. The germline CDR1 and CDR2 sequences are LNHDA and SQIVND (reference sequence). CDR3 length: 12 amino acids. In the authors' methods: Amplification with reference gene primers provided the estimates of nucleated cell counts. Assay: immunoSEQ multiplex PCR; the TCRdb copy retains only in-frame clones and omits some. D and trimming were read from the DNA, whereas the V and J calls and clone size are those reported in that table. The sample holds about 350,000 clones, roughly 89% seen once. Specimen: peripheral blood. The gene calls are TRBV19 and TRBJ1-1; D gene ambiguous. The receptor was derived from a woman in her sixties or seventies with COVID-19, enrolled during active disease. CDR3: CASRARSTEAFF. CDR3 coding DNA: TGTGCCAGTAGGGCCCGCAGCACTGAAGCTTTCTTT.